This T cell receptor beta chain was sequenced in a study of cytomegalovirus exposure and HLA in healthy donors. Overall study: Clustering assigned 81% of the roughly 400 genotyped donors to the Caucasian-associated ancestry cluster. Study-level findings and limits: Available immune exposure information covered CMV serostatus only.

PCR involved 60 Vbeta and 13 Jbeta primers. Repertoires were generated with immunoSEQ multiplex PCR, while TCRdb's copy carries only in-frame clones and drops some. Of under 300,000 clones in the sample, roughly 88% were seen once. The germline gives CDR1 SNHLY, CDR2 FYNNEI. The CDR3 runs 14 residues. Trimming shortened V by 3 bases and J by 6 bases, and 12 bases separated the two germline ends. Concerning this clone: What it recognizes is unknown.

Healthy donors of bone marrow made up the group. At sampling all donors were nominally healthy, likely with unrecorded immune exposures. This chain uses TRBV2 with TRBJ1-5, with D maybe TRBD1 (6 bases). Sample: PBMCs. This TCR was recovered from a man between 35 and 55 years old in good health and CMV-seropositive. This CDR3 is CASSDLRGTQPQHF. The CDR3 bases are TGTGCCAGCAGTGATCTCAGGGGAACTCAGCCCCAGCATTTT.